This T cell receptor (beta chain) was obtained from a study of memory B cells and T cells in multiple sclerosis. Findings and limits, study-wide: Normalization was needed because clone-set size differences affected shared clonotype counts.

Assay used: immunoSEQ multiplex PCR; TCRdb lists only in-frame clones, some missing. The table has 46,000 or so clones, approximately 80% seen once; the top ten hold 0.9% to 1.4%. With respect to this clone: Its antigen is still unknown.

After stimulus-free culture, autoproliferating CFSE-dim and non-proliferating CFSE-high T cells were sequenced separately. Cultures began with roughly 49 million CFSE-labeled PBMCs, unstimulated for roughly seven days, with replicate wells pooled. PBMCs were labeled with about 0.5 uM CFSE and cultured without exogenous stimuli. This clonotype was obtained from a human donor with multiple sclerosis. Sequences were obtained from PBMCs from blood kept in culture.

The CDR3 loop is CASAQVPGNTIYF. The DNA for the CDR3 is TGTGCCAGCGCCCAGGTTCCTGGAAACACCATATATTTT. The chain uses TRBV2 and TRBJ1-3; D is undetermined. The V and J ends lost 8 bases and 2 bases respectively, with 10 bases between them. The CDR3 covers 13 residues. Germline V CDR1 and CDR2: SNHLY, FYNNEI.